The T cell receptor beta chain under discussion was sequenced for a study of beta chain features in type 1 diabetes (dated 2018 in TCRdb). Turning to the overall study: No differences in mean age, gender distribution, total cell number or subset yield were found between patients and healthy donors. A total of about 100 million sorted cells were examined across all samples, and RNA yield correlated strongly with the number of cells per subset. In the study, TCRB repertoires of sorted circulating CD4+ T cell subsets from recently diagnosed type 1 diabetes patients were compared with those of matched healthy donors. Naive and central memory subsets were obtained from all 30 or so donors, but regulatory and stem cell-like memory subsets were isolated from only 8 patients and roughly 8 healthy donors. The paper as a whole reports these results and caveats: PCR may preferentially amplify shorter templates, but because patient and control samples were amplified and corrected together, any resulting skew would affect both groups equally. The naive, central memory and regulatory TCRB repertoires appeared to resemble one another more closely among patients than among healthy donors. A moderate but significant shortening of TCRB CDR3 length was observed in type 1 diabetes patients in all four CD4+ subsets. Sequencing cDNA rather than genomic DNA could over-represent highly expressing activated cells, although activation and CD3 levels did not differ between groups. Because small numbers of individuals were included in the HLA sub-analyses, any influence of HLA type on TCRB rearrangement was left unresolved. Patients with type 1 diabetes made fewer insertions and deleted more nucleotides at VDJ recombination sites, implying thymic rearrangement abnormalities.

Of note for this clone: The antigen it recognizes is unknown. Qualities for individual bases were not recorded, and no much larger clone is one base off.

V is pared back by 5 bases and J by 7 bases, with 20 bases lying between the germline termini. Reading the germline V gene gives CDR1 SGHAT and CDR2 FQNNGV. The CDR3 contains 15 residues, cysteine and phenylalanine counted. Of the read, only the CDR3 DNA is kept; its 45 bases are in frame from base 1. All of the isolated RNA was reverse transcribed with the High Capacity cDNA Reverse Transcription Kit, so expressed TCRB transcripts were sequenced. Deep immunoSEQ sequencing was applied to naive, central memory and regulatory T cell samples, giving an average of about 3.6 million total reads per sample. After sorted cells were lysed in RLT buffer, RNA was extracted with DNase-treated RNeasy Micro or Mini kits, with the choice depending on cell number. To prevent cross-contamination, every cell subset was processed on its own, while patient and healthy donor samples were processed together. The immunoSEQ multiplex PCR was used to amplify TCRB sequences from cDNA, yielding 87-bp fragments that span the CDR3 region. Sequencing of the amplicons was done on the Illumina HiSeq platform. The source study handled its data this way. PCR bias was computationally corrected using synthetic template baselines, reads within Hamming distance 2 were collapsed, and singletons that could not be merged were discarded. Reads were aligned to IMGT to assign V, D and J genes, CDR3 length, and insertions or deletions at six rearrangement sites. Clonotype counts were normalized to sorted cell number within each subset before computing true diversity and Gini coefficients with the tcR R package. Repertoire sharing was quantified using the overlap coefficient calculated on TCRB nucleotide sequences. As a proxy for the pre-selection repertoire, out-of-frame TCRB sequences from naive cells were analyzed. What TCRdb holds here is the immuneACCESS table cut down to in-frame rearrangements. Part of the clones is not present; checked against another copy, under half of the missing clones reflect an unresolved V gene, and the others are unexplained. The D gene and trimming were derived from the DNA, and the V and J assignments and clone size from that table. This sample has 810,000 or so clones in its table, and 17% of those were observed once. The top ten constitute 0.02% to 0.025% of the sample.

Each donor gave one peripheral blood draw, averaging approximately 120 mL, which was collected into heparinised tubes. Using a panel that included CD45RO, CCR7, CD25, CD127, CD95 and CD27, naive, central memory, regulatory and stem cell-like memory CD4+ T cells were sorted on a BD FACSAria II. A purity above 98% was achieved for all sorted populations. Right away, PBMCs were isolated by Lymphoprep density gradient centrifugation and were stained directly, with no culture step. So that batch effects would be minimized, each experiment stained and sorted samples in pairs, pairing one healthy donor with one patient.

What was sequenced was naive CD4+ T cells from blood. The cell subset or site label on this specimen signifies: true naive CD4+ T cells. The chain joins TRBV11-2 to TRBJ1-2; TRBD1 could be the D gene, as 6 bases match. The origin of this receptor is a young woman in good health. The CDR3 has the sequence CASSPTSQGWVGYTF. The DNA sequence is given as TGTGCCAGCAGCCCTACCAGTCAGGGGTGGGTTGGCTACACCTTC.